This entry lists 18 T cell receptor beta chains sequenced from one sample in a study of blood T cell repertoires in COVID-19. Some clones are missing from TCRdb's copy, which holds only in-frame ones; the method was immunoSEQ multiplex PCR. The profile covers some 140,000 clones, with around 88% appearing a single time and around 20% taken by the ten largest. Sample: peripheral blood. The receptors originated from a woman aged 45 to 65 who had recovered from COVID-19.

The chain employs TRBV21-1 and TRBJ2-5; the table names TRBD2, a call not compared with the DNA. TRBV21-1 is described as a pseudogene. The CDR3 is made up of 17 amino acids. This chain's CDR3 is CASSKVKSGHGGETQYF. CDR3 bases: TGTGCCAGCAGCAAAGTTAAGAGTGGCCACGGAGGGGAGACCCAGTACTTC.

CDR3: CASSEVGQSEAFF. Written as DNA, the CDR3 is TGTGCCAGCAGTGAAGTAGGACAGTCTGAAGCTTTCTTT. V and J are TRBV6-1 and TRBJ1-1; possible D gene TRBD1, 6 bases. This CDR3 region has 13 residues. Germline-derived CDR1 and CDR2 are MNHNS and SASEGT. V gave up 1 base and J gave up 6 bases, with 9 bases separating them.

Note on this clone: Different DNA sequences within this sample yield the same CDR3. The CDR3 coding sequence is TGCAGTGCTAGAGGTACGGGCGAGCAGTACTTC. This codes for CSARGTGEQYF. V and J are TRBV20-1 and TRBJ2-7; no clear D gene. Germline CDR1 and CDR2: DFQATT and SNEGSKA (reference sequence). CDR3 length: 11 residues. V shed 1 base and J shed 6 bases, with 7 bases lying between them.

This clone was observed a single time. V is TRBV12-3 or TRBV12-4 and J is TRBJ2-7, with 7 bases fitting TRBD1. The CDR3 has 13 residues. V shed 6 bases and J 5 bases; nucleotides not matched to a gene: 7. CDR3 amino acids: CASRDRAGHEQYF. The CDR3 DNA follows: TGTGCCAGCAGAGACAGGGCCGGGCACGAGCAGTACTTC.

This CDR3 reads CASSLTSYEQYF. CDR3 sequence (DNA): TGTGCCAGCAGTTTAACCAGCTACGAGCAGTACTTC. The chain uses TRBV12-3 or TRBV12-4 and TRBJ2-7, with no clear D. Trimming removed 2 bases from V and 3 bases from J, with 5 bases in between. This CDR3 region has 12 residues.

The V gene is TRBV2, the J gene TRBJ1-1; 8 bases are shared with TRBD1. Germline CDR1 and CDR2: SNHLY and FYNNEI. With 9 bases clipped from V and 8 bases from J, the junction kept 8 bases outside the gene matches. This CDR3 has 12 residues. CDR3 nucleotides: TGTGCCAGGAGGACAGGGTTTGGCGAAGCTTTCTTT. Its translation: CARRTGFGEAFF.

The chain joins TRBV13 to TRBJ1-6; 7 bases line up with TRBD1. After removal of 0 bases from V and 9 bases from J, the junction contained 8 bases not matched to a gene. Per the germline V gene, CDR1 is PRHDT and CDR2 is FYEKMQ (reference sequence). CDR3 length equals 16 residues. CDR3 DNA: TGTGCCAGCAGCTTAGGGGCGACAGGGAGCCCTTCACCCCTCCACTTT. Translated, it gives CASSLGATGSPSPLHF.

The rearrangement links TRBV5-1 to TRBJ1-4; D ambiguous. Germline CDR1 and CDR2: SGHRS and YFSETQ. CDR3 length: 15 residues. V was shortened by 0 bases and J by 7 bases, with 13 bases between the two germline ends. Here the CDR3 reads CASSLEGGLGEKLFF. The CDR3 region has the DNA TGCGCCAGCAGCTTGGAAGGAGGGTTGGGTGAAAAACTGTTTTTT. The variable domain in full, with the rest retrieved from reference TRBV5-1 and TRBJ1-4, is KAGVTQTPRYLIKTRGQQVTLSCSPISGHRSVSWYQQTPGQGLQFLFEYFSETQRNKGNFPGRFSGRQFSNSRSEMNVSTLELGDSALYLCASSLEGGLGEKLFFGSGTQLSVL.

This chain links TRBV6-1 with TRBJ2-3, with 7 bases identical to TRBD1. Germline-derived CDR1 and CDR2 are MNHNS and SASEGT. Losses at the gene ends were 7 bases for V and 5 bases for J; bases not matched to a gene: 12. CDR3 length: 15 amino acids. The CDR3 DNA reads TGTGCCAGCACCTCGGGACAGACCCGACAAGATACGCAGTATTTT. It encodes CASTSGQTRQDTQYF.

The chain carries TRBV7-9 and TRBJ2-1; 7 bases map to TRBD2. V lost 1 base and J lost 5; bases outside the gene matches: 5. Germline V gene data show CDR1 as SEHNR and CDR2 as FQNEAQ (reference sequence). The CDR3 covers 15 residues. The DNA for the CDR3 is TGTGCCAGCAGCTTAGGGCTAGCGGCAGACAATGAGCAGTTCTTC. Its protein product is CASSLGLAADNEQFF. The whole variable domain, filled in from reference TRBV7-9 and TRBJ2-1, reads DTGVSQNPRHKITKRGQNVTFRCDPISEHNRLYWYRQTLGQGPEFLTYFQNEAQLEKSRLLSDRFSAERPKGSFSTLEIQRTEQGDSAMYLCASSLGLAADNEQFFGPGTRLTVL.

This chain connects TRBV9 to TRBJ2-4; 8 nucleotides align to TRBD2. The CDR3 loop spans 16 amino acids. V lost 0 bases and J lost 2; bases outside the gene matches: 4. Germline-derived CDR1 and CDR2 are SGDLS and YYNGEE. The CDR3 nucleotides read TGTGCCAGCAGCGTAGGAGCGGGGGAGTCCAAAAACATTCAGTACTTC. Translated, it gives CASSVGAGESKNIQYF.

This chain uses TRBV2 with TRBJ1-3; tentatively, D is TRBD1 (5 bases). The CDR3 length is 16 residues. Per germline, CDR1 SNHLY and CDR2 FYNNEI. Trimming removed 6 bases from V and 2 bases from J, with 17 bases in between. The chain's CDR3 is CASRQLGGFTGNTIYF. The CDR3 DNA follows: TGTGCCAGCAGGCAATTGGGGGGTTTTACTGGAAACACCATATATTTT.

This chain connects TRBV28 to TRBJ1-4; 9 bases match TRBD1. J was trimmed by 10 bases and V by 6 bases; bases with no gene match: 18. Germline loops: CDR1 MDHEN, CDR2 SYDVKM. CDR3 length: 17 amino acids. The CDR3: CASSSVPGQGPYGKLFF. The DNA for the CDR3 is TGTGCCAGCAGCTCAGTCCCGGGACAGGGACCCTACGGAAAACTGTTTTTT. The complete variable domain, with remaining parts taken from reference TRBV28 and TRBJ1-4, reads DVKVTQSSRYLVKRTGEKVFLECVQDMDHENMFWYRQDPGLGLRLIYFSYDVKMKEKGDIPEGYSVSREKKERFSLILESASTNQTSMYLCASSSVPGQGPYGKLFFGSGTQLSVL.

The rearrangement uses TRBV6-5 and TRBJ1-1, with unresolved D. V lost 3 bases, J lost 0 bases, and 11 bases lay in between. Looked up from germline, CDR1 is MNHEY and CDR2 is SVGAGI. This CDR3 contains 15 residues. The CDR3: CASSYRDNMNTEAFF. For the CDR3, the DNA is TGTGCCAGCAGTTATCGTGACAATATGAACACTGAAGCTTTCTTT.

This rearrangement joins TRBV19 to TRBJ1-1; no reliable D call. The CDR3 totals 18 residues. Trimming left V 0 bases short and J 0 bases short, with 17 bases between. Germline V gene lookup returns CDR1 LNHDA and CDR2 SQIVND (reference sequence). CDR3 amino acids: CASSIDRSTATVNTEAFF. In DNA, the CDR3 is TGTGCCAGTAGTATAGATAGGTCCACAGCCACCGTGAACACTGAAGCTTTCTTT.

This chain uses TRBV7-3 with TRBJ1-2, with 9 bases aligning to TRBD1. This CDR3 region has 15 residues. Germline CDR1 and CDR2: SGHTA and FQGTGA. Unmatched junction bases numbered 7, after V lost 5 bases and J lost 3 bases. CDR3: CASSPLDRGDYGYTF. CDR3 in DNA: TGTGCCAGCAGCCCGTTGGACAGGGGAGACTATGGCTACACCTTC.

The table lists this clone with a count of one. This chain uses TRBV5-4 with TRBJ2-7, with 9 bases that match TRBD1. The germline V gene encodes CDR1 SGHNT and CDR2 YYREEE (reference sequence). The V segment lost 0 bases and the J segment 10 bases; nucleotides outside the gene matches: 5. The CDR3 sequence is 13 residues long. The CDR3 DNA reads TGTGCCAGCAGCTTGGGGGACAGGGCGGTTCAGTACTTC. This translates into CASSLGDRAVQYF.

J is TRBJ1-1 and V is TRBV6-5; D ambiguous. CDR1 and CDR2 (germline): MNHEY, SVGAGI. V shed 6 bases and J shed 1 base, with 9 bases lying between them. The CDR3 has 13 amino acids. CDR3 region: CASRARGNTEAFF. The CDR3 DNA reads TGTGCCAGCAGGGCCCGGGGGAACACTGAAGCTTTCTTT.